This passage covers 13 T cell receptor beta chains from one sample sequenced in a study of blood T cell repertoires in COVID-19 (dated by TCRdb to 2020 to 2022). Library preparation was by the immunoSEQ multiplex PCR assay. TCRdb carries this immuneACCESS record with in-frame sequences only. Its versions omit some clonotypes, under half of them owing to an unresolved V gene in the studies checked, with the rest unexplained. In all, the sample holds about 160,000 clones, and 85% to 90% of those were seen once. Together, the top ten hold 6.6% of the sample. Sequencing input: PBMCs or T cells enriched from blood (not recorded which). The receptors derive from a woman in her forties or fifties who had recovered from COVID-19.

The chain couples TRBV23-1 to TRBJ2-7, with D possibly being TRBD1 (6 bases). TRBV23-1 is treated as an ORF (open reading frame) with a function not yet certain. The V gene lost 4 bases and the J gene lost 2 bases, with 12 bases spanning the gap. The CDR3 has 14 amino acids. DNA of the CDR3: TGCGCCAGCAGTCTCTCAGGGGTTCCCTACGAGCAGTACTTC. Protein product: CASSLSGVPYEQYF.

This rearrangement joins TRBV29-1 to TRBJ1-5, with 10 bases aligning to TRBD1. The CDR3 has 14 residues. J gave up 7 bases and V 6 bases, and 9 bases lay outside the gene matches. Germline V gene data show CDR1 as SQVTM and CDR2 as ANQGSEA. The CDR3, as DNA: TGCAGCGTCTCCGGGACAGGGGTTGGCCAGCCCCAGCATTTT. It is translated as CSVSGTGVGQPQHF.

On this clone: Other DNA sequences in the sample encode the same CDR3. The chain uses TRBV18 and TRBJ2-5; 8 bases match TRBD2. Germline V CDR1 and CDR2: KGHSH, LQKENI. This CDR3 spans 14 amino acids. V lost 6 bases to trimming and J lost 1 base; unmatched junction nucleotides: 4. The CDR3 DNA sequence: TGTGCCAGCTCGCCCCGGGGGGGCCAAGAGACCCAGTACTTC. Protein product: CASSPRGGQETQYF.

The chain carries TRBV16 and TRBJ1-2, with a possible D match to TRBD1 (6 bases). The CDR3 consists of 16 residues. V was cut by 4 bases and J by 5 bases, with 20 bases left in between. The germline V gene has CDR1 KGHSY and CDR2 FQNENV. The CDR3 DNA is TGTGCCAGCAGCCCAGTACCCGTTCGGACAGAATATGGCTACACCTTC. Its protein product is CASSPVPVRTEYGYTF.

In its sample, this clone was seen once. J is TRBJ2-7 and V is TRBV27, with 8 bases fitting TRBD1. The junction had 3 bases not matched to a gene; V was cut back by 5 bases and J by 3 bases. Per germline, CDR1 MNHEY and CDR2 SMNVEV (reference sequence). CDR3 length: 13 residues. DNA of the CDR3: TGTGCCAGCAGTGCACAGGGGGGCTACGAGCAGTACTTC. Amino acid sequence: CASSAQGGYEQYF.

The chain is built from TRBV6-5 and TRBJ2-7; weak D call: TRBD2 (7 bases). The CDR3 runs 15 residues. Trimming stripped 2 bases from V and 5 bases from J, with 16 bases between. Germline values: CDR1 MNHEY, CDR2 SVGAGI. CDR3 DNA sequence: TGTGCCAGCAGTTACCCCACCGGGGGGCCCCACGAGCAGTACTTC. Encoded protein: CASSYPTGGPHEQYF.

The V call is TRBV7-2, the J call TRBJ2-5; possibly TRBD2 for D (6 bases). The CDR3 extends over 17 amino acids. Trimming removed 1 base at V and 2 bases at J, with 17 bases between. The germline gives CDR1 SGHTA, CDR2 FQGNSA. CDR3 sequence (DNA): TGTGCCAGCAGCTTAGACTTTCCCGGGACTTATCAAGAGACCCAGTACTTC. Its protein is CASSLDFPGTYQETQYF.

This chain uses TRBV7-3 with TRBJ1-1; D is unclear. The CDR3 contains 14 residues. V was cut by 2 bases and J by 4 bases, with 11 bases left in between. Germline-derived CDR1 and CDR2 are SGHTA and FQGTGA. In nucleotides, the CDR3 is TGTGCCAGCAGCTTATCTCCGGGATCCACTGAAGCTTTCTTT. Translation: CASSLSPGSTEAFF.

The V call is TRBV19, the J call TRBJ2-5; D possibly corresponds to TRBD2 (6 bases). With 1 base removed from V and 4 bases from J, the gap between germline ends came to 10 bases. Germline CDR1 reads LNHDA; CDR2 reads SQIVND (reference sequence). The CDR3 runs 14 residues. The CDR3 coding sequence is TGTGCCAGTAGTATAGGGCTGGGGGGAGAGACCCAGTACTTC. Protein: CASSIGLGGETQYF.

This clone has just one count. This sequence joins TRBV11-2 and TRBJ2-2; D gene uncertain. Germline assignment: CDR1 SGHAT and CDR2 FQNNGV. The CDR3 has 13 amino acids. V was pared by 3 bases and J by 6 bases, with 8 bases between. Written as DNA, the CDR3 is TGTGCCAGCAGCTTGGGCTATCCCGGGGAGCTGTTTTTT. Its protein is CASSLGYPGELFF.

The CDR3 nucleotides read TGCACCAGCAGCCAGTCTCTAGCGGGGGGGCCGGGGCTAGAGACCCAGTACTTC. Translation: CTSSQSLAGGPGLETQYF. This sequence joins TRBV1 and TRBJ2-5; TRBD2 was called by the table and not checked on the DNA. TRBV1 is classified as a pseudogene. CDR3 length equals 18 residues.

The DNA of the CDR3 is TGTGCCAGCAGGTTAAAGGGACTAGCGGGGGGCACAGATACGCAGTATTTT. Protein: CASRLKGLAGGTDTQYF. This chain joins TRBV7-2 and TRBJ2-3; 14 bases agree with TRBD2. Trimming cost V 6 bases and J 1 base; bases outside gene matches: 6. This CDR3 has 17 residues. CDR1 and CDR2 (germline): SGHTA, FQGNSA.

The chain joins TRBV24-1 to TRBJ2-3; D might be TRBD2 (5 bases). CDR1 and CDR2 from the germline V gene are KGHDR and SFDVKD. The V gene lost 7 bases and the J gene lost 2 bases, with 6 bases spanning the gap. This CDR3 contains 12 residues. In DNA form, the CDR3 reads TGTGCCACCAGGGGAGCCACAGATACGCAGTATTTT. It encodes CATRGATDTQYF.